This TCR beta chain was observed in a study of CD8+ T cells in alopecia areata. Overall study findings and caveats: While tofacitinib was given, many expanded lesional clones persisted in scalp and blood. Patients showed less clear TCR sequence sharing than mice, possibly partly because of HLA diversity.

The treatment denotes: oral pan-JAK inhibitor, 5-10 mg twice daily. Investigators isolated RNA and reverse transcribed it into cDNA to act as the sequencing template. Measured with immunoSEQ multiplex PCR; TCRdb has only the in-frame clones, and not every one. The sample has approximately 210,000 clones; roughly three fifths are singletons. Concerning this clone itself: Its antigen is unidentified.

The ends were cut back, 5 bases at V and 6 bases at J, with 20 bases in the middle. CDR3 length: 16 residues. The germline V gene encodes CDR1 LNHDA and CDR2 SQIVND (reference sequence). The chain has TRBV19 and TRBJ2-1, with D perhaps matching TRBD1 (6 bases). The material sequenced was CD4+ T cells sorted from blood, taken around week 50, from a patient treated with tofacitinib. The source is a human donor with alopecia areata. CDR3 region: CASSPNFGTYGNEQFF. DNA for the CDR3: TGTGCCAGTAGTCCCAACTTCGGGACATATGGCAATGAGCAGTTCTTC.